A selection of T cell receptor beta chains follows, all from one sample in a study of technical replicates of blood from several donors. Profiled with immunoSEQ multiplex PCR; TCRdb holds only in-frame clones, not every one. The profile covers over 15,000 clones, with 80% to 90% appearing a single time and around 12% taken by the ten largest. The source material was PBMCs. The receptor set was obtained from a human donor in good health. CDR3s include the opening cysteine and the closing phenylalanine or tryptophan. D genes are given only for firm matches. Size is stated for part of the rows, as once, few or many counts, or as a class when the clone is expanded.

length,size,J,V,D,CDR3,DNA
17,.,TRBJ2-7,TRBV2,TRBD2,CASSSTSGRGTTYEQYF,TGTGCCAGCAGCTCGACTAGCGGGAGAGGTACCACCTACGAGCAGTACTTC
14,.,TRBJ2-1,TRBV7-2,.,CASSLDKRGNEQFF,TGTGCCAGCAGCTTGGATAAAAGGGGCAATGAGCAGTTCTTC
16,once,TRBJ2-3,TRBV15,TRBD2,CATSRELAGASDTQYF,TGTGCCACCAGCAGAGAGCTAGCGGGAGCCTCAGATACGCAGTATTTT
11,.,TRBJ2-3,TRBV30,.,CAWSAPDTQYF,TGTGCCTGGAGTGCTCCAGATACGCAGTATTTT
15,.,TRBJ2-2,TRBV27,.,CASRRTGMDTGELFF,TGTGCCAGCCGTCGAACAGGGATGGATACCGGGGAGCTGTTTTTT
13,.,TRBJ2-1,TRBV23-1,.,CASSPRGGNEQFF,TGCGCCAGCAGTCCCCGAGGTGGGAATGAGCAGTTCTTC
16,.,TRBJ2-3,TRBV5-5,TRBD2,CASSPPLAASTDTQYF,TGTGCCAGCAGCCCCCCACTAGCGGCTAGCACAGATACGCAGTATTTT
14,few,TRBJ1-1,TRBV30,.,CAWSPLTPNTEAFF,TGTGCCTGGAGCCCCCTGACACCGAACACTGAAGCTTTCTTT
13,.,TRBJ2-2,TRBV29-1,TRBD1,CSVGQTNTGELFF,TGCAGCGTGGGACAGACGAACACCGGGGAGCTGTTTTTT
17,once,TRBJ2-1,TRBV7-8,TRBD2,CASSLGGGGSSYNEQFF,TGTGCCAGCAGCTTAGGGGGCGGGGGGAGCTCCTACAATGAGCAGTTCTTC
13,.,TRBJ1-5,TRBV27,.,CASSPEPPRPQHF,TGTGCCAGCAGTCCAGAACCTCCCCGGCCCCAGCATTTT
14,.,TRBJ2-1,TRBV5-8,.,CASSPGGPHNEQFF,TGTGCCAGCAGCCCCGGAGGGCCGCACAATGAGCAGTTCTTC
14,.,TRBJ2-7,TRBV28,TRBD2,CASRGLAVSYEQYF,TGTGCCAGCAGGGGTCTAGCGGTTTCCTACGAGCAGTACTTC
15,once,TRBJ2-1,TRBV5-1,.,CASSLGQGGYNEQFF,TGCGCCAGCAGCTTGGGACAGGGAGGTTACAATGAGCAGTTCTTC
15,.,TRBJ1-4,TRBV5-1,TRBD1,CASSRPGQGHEKLFF,TGCGCCAGCAGCCGGCCGGGACAGGGACATGAAAAACTGTTTTTT
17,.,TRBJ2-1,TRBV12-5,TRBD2,CASGLVLGTSRYNEQFF,TGTGCTAGTGGTTTGGTGCTCGGGACTAGCAGATACAATGAGCAGTTCTTC
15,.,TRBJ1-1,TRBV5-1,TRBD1,CASRDPTGGETEAFF,TGCGCCAGCAGGGACCCTACAGGGGGCGAGACTGAAGCTTTCTTT
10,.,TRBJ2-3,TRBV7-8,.,CASSLASVYF,TGTGCCAGCAGCTTGGCTAGCGTGTATTTT
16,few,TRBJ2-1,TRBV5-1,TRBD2,CASSALAGGRDNEQFF,TGCGCCAGCAGCGCTTTAGCGGGAGGGAGGGACAATGAGCAGTTCTTC
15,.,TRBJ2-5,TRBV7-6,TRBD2,CASSLLGTTTETQYF,TGTGCCAGCAGCTTACTTGGGACTACCACAGAGACCCAGTACTTC
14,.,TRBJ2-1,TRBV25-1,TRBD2,CASNRAGSYNEQFF,TGTGCCAGCAATCGAGCGGGGTCCTACAATGAGCAGTTCTTC
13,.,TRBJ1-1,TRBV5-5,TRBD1,CASSSGGGTEAFF,TGTGCCAGCAGCTCAGGGGGCGGCACTGAAGCTTTCTTT
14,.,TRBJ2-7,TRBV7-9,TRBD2,CASSSSGSPTEQYF,TGTGCCAGCAGCTCTAGCGGGAGTCCTACCGAGCAGTACTTC
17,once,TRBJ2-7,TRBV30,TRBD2,CAWSGGWTSGDAREQYF,TGTGCCTGGAGTGGTGGATGGACTAGCGGGGATGCACGGGAGCAGTACTTC
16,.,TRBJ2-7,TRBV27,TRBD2,CASSLMGGTSVYEQYF,TGTGCCAGCAGTTTAATGGGGGGGACTAGTGTTTACGAGCAGTACTTC
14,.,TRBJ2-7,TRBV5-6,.,CASSLRSGHYEQYF,TGTGCCAGCAGCTTGAGGTCAGGACACTACGAGCAGTACTTC
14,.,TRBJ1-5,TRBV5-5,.,CASSLDGGGQPQHF,TGTGCCAGCAGCTTGGATGGGGGCGGGCAGCCCCAGCATTTT
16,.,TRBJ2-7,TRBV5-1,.,CASSFPPVGDVYEQYF,TGCGCCAGCAGCTTCCCTCCGGTAGGGGATGTCTACGAGCAGTACTTC
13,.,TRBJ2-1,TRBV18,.,CASSSGDGNEQFF,TGTGCCAGCTCGTCGGGGGACGGCAATGAGCAGTTCTTC
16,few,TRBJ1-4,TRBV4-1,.,CASSHLRTAGDEKLFF,TGCGCCAGCAGCCATCTCAGGACGGCGGGCGATGAAAAACTGTTTTTT
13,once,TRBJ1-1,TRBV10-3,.,CAINGAGETEAFF,TGTGCCATCAATGGGGCAGGGGAAACAGAAGCTTTCTTT
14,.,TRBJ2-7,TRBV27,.,CASSLRGLTYEQYF,TGTGCCAGCAGTTTGAGAGGCCTAACCTACGAGCAGTACTTC
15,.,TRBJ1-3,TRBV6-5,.,CASSWGSYSGNTIYF,TGTGCCAGCAGTTGGGGCAGTTACTCTGGAAACACCATATATTTT
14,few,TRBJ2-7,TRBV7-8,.,CASSFGPSSYEQYF,TGTGCCAGCAGCTTTGGTCCCAGCTCCTACGAGCAGTACTTC
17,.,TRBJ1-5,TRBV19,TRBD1,CASTETGGTYSNQPQHF,TGTGCCAGTACTGAGACAGGGGGTACCTATAGCAATCAGCCCCAGCATTTT
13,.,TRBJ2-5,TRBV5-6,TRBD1,CASRVQGRETQYF,TGTGCCAGCAGAGTACAGGGGCGAGAGACCCAGTACTTC
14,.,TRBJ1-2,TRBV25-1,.,CASSERWRADGYTF,TGTGCCAGCAGTGAAAGGTGGAGGGCGGATGGCTACACCTTC
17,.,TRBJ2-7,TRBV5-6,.,CASSFAVRSETSYEQYF,TGTGCCAGCAGCTTTGCGGTAAGGTCCGAAACTTCCTACGAGCAGTACTTC
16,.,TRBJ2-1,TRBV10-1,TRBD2,CASSELTSGSYNEQFF,TGCGCCAGCAGTGAACTGACTAGCGGGAGTTACAATGAGCAGTTCTTC
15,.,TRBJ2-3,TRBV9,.,CASTEGGLGTDTQYF,TGTGCCAGCACCGAAGGAGGACTCGGGACAGATACGCAGTATTTT
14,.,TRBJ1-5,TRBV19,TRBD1,CASSLTGANQPQHF,TGTGCCAGTAGCCTGACAGGGGCCAATCAGCCCCAGCATTTT
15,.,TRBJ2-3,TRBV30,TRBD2,CAWLGLAGGPYTQYF,TGTGCCTGGTTGGGACTAGCGGGAGGGCCTTATACGCAGTATTTT
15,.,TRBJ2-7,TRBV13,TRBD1,CASSAGQGYSYEQYF,TGTGCCAGCAGCGCGGGACAGGGATACTCCTACGAGCAGTACTTC
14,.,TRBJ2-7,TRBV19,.,CASSIGTRSYEQYF,TGTGCCAGTAGTATAGGGACACGGTCCTACGAGCAGTACTTC
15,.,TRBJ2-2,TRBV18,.,CASSPPGLGAGELFF,TGTGCCAGCTCACCACCGGGACTGGGGGCCGGGGAGCTGTTTTTT
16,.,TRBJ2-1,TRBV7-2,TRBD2,CASSWTGTSGSQEQFF,TGTGCCAGCAGCTGGACCGGGACTAGCGGGAGTCAGGAGCAGTTCTTC
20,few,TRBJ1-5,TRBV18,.,CASSLMQTEDWSGGNQPQHF,TGTGCCAGCTCACTGATGCAGACGGAAGATTGGTCGGGGGGGAATCAGCCCCAGCATTTT
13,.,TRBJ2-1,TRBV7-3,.,CASSSLPREKQFF,TGTGCCAGCAGCTCACTCCCACGGGAGAAGCAGTTCTTC
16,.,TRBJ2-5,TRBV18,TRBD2,CASSPTSGSPPETQYF,TGTGCCAGCTCACCTACTAGCGGGAGTCCCCCTGAGACCCAGTACTTC